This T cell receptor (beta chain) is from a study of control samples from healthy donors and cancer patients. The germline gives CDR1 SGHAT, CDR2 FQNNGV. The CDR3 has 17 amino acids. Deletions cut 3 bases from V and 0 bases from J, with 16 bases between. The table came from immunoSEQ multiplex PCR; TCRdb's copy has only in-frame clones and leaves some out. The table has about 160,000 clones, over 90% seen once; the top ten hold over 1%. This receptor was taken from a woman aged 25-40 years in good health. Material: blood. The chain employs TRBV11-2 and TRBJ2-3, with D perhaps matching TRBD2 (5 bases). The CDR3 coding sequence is TGTGCCAGCAGCTTTAGAGGGCTGGGCGGAAGCACAGATACGCAGTATTTT. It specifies CASSFRGLGGSTDTQYF.